The clone carrying this T cell receptor (beta chain) was found a few times. These data come from a study of T cells in Graves' hyperthyroidism and ophthalmopathy. This CDR3 is 15 amino acids long. Trimming at V came to 4 bases and at J to 6 bases, leaving 5 bases not matched to a gene. The germline V gene has CDR1 SGHKS and CDR2 YYEKEE (reference sequence). Researchers took RNA transcripts and amplified the TCR beta CDR3 regions from them. An initial round of RT-PCR targeting the TCR CDR3 relied on the HTBI primer set. TCRdb independently ran MiXCR on the multiplex PCR reads; one entry per CDR3 protein. The sample lists hundreds of thousands of distinct CDR3 sequences; just under 20% were seen once.

Sequenced material: blood. The source is a man in his forties or fifties with Graves' ophthalmopathy. The V and J genes are TRBV5-5 and TRBJ2-1; 12 bases line up with TRBD2. CDR3 DNA: TGTGCCAGCAGCCAGACTAGCGGGAGTCGCAATGAGCAGTTCTTC. Its translation: CASSQTSGSRNEQFF.